This passage covers 30 T cell receptor beta chains from one sample sequenced in a study of cytomegalovirus exposure and HLA in healthy donors. TCRdb's copy holds only in-frame clones and misses some; the assay was immunoSEQ multiplex PCR. The sample has 60,000 or so clones; 92% are singletons. Sequenced: PBMCs. These receptor sequences come from a woman under 30 in good health and CMV-seronegative.

The V call is TRBV5-6, the J call TRBJ2-7; D remains ambiguous. Germline assignment: CDR1 SGHDT and CDR2 YYEEEE. V was clipped by 2 bases and J by 2 bases, with 5 bases between them. The CDR3 sequence is 12 residues long. For the CDR3, the DNA is TGTGCCAGCAGCTTAACGGCCTACGAGCAGTACTTC. This translates into CASSLTAYEQYF.

The chain carries TRBV11-3 and TRBJ1-3; tentative D call: TRBD1 (6 bases). Germline values: CDR1 SGHNT, CDR2 YENEEA. V lost 8 bases, J lost 0 bases, and 11 bases lay in between. The CDR3 runs to 14 residues. The CDR3 sequence is CASAPGHSGNTIYF. For the CDR3, the DNA is TGTGCCAGCGCTCCGGGACACTCTGGAAACACCATATATTTT.

The chain uses TRBV21-1 and TRBJ1-3; the table calls TRBD1, which could not be checked here. TRBV21-1 is a listed pseudogene. The CDR3 totals 16 residues. CDR3 sequence (DNA): TGTGCCAGCAGCGCTCGAGGGACAGGGCCTGGAAACACCATATATTTT. The encoded protein is CASSARGTGPGNTIYF.

The chain is built from TRBV9 and TRBJ2-7, with D maybe TRBD1 (6 bases). V lost 0 bases and J 2 bases, leaving 6 bases between the germline ends. Germline V CDR1 and CDR2: SGDLS, YYNGEE. The CDR3 runs 13 residues. This CDR3 is CASSVEGAYEQYF. In DNA form, the CDR3 reads TGTGCCAGCAGCGTAGAGGGGGCCTACGAGCAGTACTTC.

The chain links TRBV19 to TRBJ1-4; D gene uncertain. This CDR3 spans 13 amino acids. V lost 3 bases and J 5 bases, leaving 7 bases between the germline ends. Germline loops: CDR1 LNHDA, CDR2 SQIVND (reference sequence). CDR3 in amino acids: CASSIQVNEKLFF. CDR3 bases: TGTGCCAGTAGTATCCAGGTCAATGAAAAACTGTTTTTT.

The chain links TRBV4-2 to TRBJ1-1; D call uncertain. The V end was cut by 0 bases, the J end by 0 bases, with 5 bases between. This CDR3 has 14 residues. Germline V gene sequence: CDR1 LGHNA, CDR2 YNFKEQ. CDR3 in DNA: TGTGCCAGCAGCCAAGATCCAGTGAACACTGAAGCTTTCTTT. Its translation is CASSQDPVNTEAFF.

This sequence joins TRBV14 and TRBJ1-2, with D tentatively TRBD1 (5 bases). The CDR3 runs 16 residues. Per the germline V gene, CDR1 is SGHDN and CDR2 is FVKESK. The ends were cut back, 0 bases at V and 5 bases at J, with 16 bases in the middle. The CDR3 nucleotides are TGTGCCAGCAGCCAAGATTTTGGGAGGGGAGCTTATGGCTACACCTTC. It yields the protein CASSQDFGRGAYGYTF.

The V gene is TRBV15, the J gene TRBJ1-1; no definite D call. Per germline, CDR1 LNHNV and CDR2 YYDKDF (reference sequence). This CDR3 is built from 15 residues. V gave up 5 bases and J gave up 0 bases, with 13 bases separating them. For the CDR3, the DNA is TGTGCCACCAGCCGCAGTATCCCAATGAACACTGAAGCTTTCTTT. The encoded protein is CATSRSIPMNTEAFF. Full variable domain (remainder filled in from reference TRBV15 and TRBJ1-1): DAMVIQNPRYQVTQFGKPVTLSCSQTLNHNVMYWYQQKSSQAPKLLFHYYDKDFNNEADTPDNFQSRRPNTSFCFLDIRSPGLGDTAMYLCATSRSIPMNTEAFFGQGTRLTVV.

J is TRBJ1-1 and V is TRBV7-9, with 8 bases identical to TRBD1. This CDR3 has 17 amino acids. V lost 3 bases, J lost 1 base, and 10 bases stayed unmatched. Looked up from germline, CDR1 is SEHNR and CDR2 is FQNEAQ (reference sequence). Written as DNA, the CDR3 is TGTGCCAGCAGCTTCAACTACGGACAGGGAAAGAACACTGAAGCTTTCTTT. Residues: CASSFNYGQGKNTEAFF. Combining the CDR3 with reference TRBV7-9 and TRBJ1-1 gives the whole variable domain DTGVSQNPRHKITKRGQNVTFRCDPISEHNRLYWYRQTLGQGPEFLTYFQNEAQLEKSRLLSDRFSAERPKGSFSTLEIQRTEQGDSAMYLCASSFNYGQGKNTEAFFGQGTRLTVV.

This clone came up a few times. The rearrangement links TRBV5-6 to TRBJ1-2; 9 positions agree with TRBD1. Germline CDR1 and CDR2: SGHDT and YYEEEE. The V segment lost 0 bases and the J segment 7 bases; nucleotides outside the gene matches: 7. The CDR3 totals 15 residues. The CDR3 coding sequence is TGTGCCAGCAGCTTGGCCTTGGACAGGGGTAGTGGCTACACCTTC. It is translated as CASSLALDRGSGYTF.

The chain combines TRBV19 with TRBJ1-1; TRBD1 matches 7 bases. V gave up 6 bases and J gave up 0 bases; unmatched junction bases: 13. Germline V gene data show CDR1 as LNHDA and CDR2 as SQIVND (reference sequence). This CDR3 has 17 residues. CDR3 residues: CASSPLSTGRMNTEAFF. As DNA, the CDR3 is TGTGCCAGTAGCCCCCTCTCGACAGGGAGGATGAACACTGAAGCTTTCTTT. Drawing the rest from reference TRBV19 and TRBJ1-1, the complete variable domain is DGGITQSPKYLFRKEGQNVTLSCEQNLNHDAMYWYRQDPGQGLRLIYYSQIVNDFQKGDIAEGYSVSREKKESFPLTVTSAQKNPTAFYLCASSPLSTGRMNTEAFFGQGTRLTVV.

The chain employs TRBV6-6 and TRBJ1-4, with TRBD1 as a possible D gene (5 bases). Germline V CDR1 and CDR2: MNHNY, SVGAGI (reference sequence). V lost 7 bases to trimming and J lost 2 bases, with 17 bases between them. This CDR3 has 16 amino acids. This CDR3 reads CASKGSIWGTNEKLFF. The DNA for the CDR3 is TGTGCCAGCAAAGGAAGTATCTGGGGCACTAATGAAAAACTGTTTTTT.

This chain uses TRBV27 with TRBJ1-1, with D tentatively TRBD1 (6 bases). Germline values: CDR1 MNHEY, CDR2 SMNVEV (reference sequence). Deletions cut 6 bases from V and 5 bases from J, with 22 bases between. The CDR3 sequence is 16 residues long. CDR3 amino acids: CASSPPPGQIQTEAFF. CDR3 nucleotides: TGTGCCAGCAGCCCTCCACCGGGACAAATACAAACTGAAGCTTTCTTT.

This sequence joins TRBV7-9 and TRBJ2-1; 9 bases match TRBD2. This CDR3 is 16 amino acids long. J was trimmed by 6 bases and V by 5 bases; bases with no gene match: 11. The germline V gene has CDR1 SEHNR and CDR2 FQNEAQ (reference sequence). DNA of the CDR3: TGTGCCAGCAGCCCACCCTCTAGCGGGACCCTCAATGAGCAGTTCTTC. Translating it yields CASSPPSSGTLNEQFF.

The CDR3 loop is CASSPLRRTSGEEETQYF. In DNA form, the CDR3 reads TGCGCCAGCAGCCCCCTGCGGAGGACTAGCGGGGAAGAAGAGACCCAGTACTTC. The gene calls are TRBV4-1 and TRBJ2-5, with TRBD2 identical over 12 bases. CDR3 length: 18 residues. J gave up 3 bases and V 4 bases, and 12 bases lay outside the gene matches. The germline V gene encodes CDR1 MGHRA and CDR2 YSYEKL.

This clone was observed once. CDR3 protein: CASSLAGGNNEQFF. In nucleotides, the CDR3 is TGTGCCAGCAGTCTAGCGGGAGGTAACAATGAGCAGTTCTTC. The rearrangement joins TRBV27 to TRBJ2-1; 11 positions agree with TRBD2. The J segment lost 5 bases and the V segment lost 5 bases, leaving 2 bases of the junction unmatched. CDR1 is MNHEY and CDR2 is SMNVEV in the germline V gene (reference sequence). This CDR3 is 14 amino acids long.

As DNA, the CDR3 is TGTGCCAGCAGTTTAACAGGGGTAGGGTTCACCTTC. It is translated as CASSLTGVGFTF. The chain links TRBV28 to TRBJ1-2; 7 bases agree with TRBD1. The length of the CDR3 is 12 residues. V was pared by 2 bases and J by 13 bases, with 7 bases of the junction left unmatched. The V gene's germline CDR1 is MDHEN and CDR2 SYDVKM.

This chain uses TRBV9 with TRBJ2-1; D possibly corresponds to TRBD2 (5 bases). With 3 bases removed from V and 5 bases from J, the gap between germline ends came to 15 bases. Germline-derived CDR1 and CDR2 are SGDLS and YYNGEE. CDR3 length equals 15 residues. Here the CDR3 DNA reads TGTGCCAGCAGCGAAAGCGGACTGGACCACAATGAGCAGTTCTTC. This gives the protein CASSESGLDHNEQFF.

The genes are TRBV4-3 and TRBJ1-1; weak D call: TRBD1 (5 bases). The CDR3 totals 13 residues. V lost 2 bases, J lost 5 bases, and 9 bases lay in between. Germline-derived CDR1 and CDR2 are LGHNA and YSLEER. This CDR3 reads CASSQLKGTEAFF. The CDR3 region has the DNA TGCGCCAGCAGCCAACTGAAGGGGACTGAAGCTTTCTTT.

Many counts were recorded for this clone. The chain employs TRBV6-4 and TRBJ2-3, with D perhaps TRBD2 (6 bases). The CDR3 consists of 14 residues. Trimming cost V 6 bases and J 4 bases, with 14 bases left between them. Germline values: CDR1 MRHNA, CDR2 SNTAGT. The CDR3 is CASSMTSGADTQYF. In DNA, the CDR3 is TGTGCCAGCAGCATGACCTCGGGGGCAGATACGCAGTATTTT.

The J gene is TRBJ2-7, the V gene TRBV11-2; 9 positions match TRBD2. The CDR3 covers 14 residues. Germline V gene sequence: CDR1 SGHAT, CDR2 FQNNGV. The V and J ends lost 4 bases and 6 bases, in that order; junction bases with no gene match: 7. The CDR3 coding sequence is TGTGCCAGCAGCTATCCTAGCGGGAAGGGCGAGCAGTACTTC. Its protein product is CASSYPSGKGEQYF.

The V gene is TRBV27, the J gene TRBJ2-2; D is possibly TRBD1 (5 bases). CDR1 is MNHEY and CDR2 is SMNVEV in the germline V gene (reference sequence). The CDR3 sequence is 13 residues long. Trimming cost V 5 bases and J 6 bases, with 10 bases left between them. The CDR3 DNA reads TGTGCCAGCAGTCATCAGGGCGCCGGGGAGCTGTTTTTT. Translating it yields CASSHQGAGELFF.

The chain couples TRBV28 to TRBJ1-2; no reliable D call. Germline V gene sequence: CDR1 MDHEN, CDR2 SYDVKM. This CDR3 is built from 14 residues. V lost 6 bases and J lost 4, with 15 bases in between. CDR3 sequence: CASRDPGGFYGYTF. CDR3 DNA: TGTGCCAGCAGGGACCCCGGAGGTTTCTATGGCTACACCTTC.

V usage is TRBV19 and J usage is TRBJ1-1; D is unclear. The germline V gene encodes CDR1 LNHDA and CDR2 SQIVND (reference sequence). The CDR3 loop spans 13 amino acids. V was cut by 5 bases and J by 4 bases, with 11 bases left in between. This chain's CDR3 is CASSLHWSTEAFF. The CDR3 region has the DNA TGTGCCAGTAGTCTGCATTGGAGCACTGAAGCTTTCTTT. The full variable domain, with the rest looked up from reference TRBV19 and TRBJ1-1, is DGGITQSPKYLFRKEGQNVTLSCEQNLNHDAMYWYRQDPGQGLRLIYYSQIVNDFQKGDIAEGYSVSREKKESFPLTVTSAQKNPTAFYLCASSLHWSTEAFFGQGTRLTVV.

This clone occurred once. This rearrangement joins TRBV6-5 to TRBJ2-5; TRBD1 matches at 9 bases. V dropped 6 bases and J dropped 5; count of bases not matched to a gene: 10. The CDR3 has 15 amino acids. CDR1 and CDR2 (germline): MNHEY, SVGAGI. The CDR3 DNA reads as TGTGCCAGCAGGGCTACAGGGGGCATTGGGGAGACCCAGTACTTC. This codes for CASRATGGIGETQYF.

This chain links TRBV4-2 with TRBJ2-7; TRBD2 might be the D (6 bases). V was pared by 0 bases and J by 0 bases, with 12 bases between. Looked up from germline, CDR1 is LGHNA and CDR2 is YNFKEQ. The CDR3 is made up of 16 amino acids. The CDR3 spells CASSQEGPAGSYEQYF. The CDR3 coding sequence is TGTGCCAGCAGCCAAGAAGGCCCAGCGGGCTCCTACGAGCAGTACTTC.

V gene TRBV28 combines with J gene TRBJ1-2, with TRBD1 identical over 7 bases. CDR1 is MDHEN and CDR2 is SYDVKM in the germline V gene. The CDR3 length is 15 residues. The J segment lost 6 bases and the V segment lost 7 bases, leaving 14 bases of the junction unmatched. CDR3 protein: CASTPVEQGWNGYTF. The CDR3, as DNA: TGTGCCAGCACCCCGGTTGAACAGGGGTGGAATGGCTACACCTTC.

This clone was recorded only once. The rearrangement joins TRBV11-3 to TRBJ1-2; unclear D gene. This CDR3 comprises 14 residues. Germline V CDR1 and CDR2: SGHNT, YENEEA. The germline V and J ends were trimmed by 5 bases and 4 bases, with 14 bases remaining between them. CDR3 in DNA: TGTGCCAGCAGCCCCTTGACTGGAGGCTATGGCTACACCTTC. Encoded protein: CASSPLTGGYGYTF. The full variable domain, rest sourced from reference TRBV11-3 and TRBJ1-2, is EAGVVQSPRYKIIEKKQPVAFWCNPISGHNTLYWYLQNLGQGPELLIRYENEEAVDDSQLPKDRFSAERLKGVDSTLKIQPAELGDSAVYLCASSPLTGGYGYTFGSGTRLTVV.

The chain links TRBV19 to TRBJ2-6; D may be TRBD1 (5 bases). This CDR3 comprises 15 residues. Germline CDR1 and CDR2: LNHDA and SQIVND (reference sequence). Between the trimmed V and J ends, which lost 3 bases and 0 bases, there was a span of 6 bases. CDR3 in amino acids: CASSIQGSGANVLTF. DNA for the CDR3: TGTGCCAGTAGTATTCAGGGCTCTGGGGCCAACGTCCTGACTTTC.

This chain connects TRBV10-2 to TRBJ2-7, with D perhaps matching TRBD2 (6 bases). Germline lookup yields CDR1 WSHSY and CDR2 SAAADI. V dropped 3 bases and J dropped 0 bases, with 12 bases sitting between them. This CDR3 comprises 15 residues. The CDR3 DNA is TGCGCCAGCAGTGATACGGGGGAGGCCTCCTACGAGCAGTACTTC. It encodes CASSDTGEASYEQYF.